This entry lists 10 T cell receptor beta chains sequenced from one sample in a study of response to subunit inactivated influenza vaccine. MiXCR, applied by TCRdb to the RT-PCR reads, yields one record per CDR3 protein. The sample records roughly 500,000 distinct CDR3 sequences, about 15% being singletons. The source was CD4+ T cells sorted from PBMCs, collected roughly 24 months after vaccination. These receptors were collected from a man between 45 and 75 years old who received an inactivated influenza vaccine.

This clonotype has more than one count but fewer than ten. This sequence joins TRBV20-1 and TRBJ2-3; 7 bases map to TRBD2. The V and J ends lost 3 bases and 1 base, in that order; junction bases with no gene match: 4. Germline values: CDR1 DFQATT, CDR2 SNEGSKA (reference sequence). CDR3 length equals 14 residues. Here the CDR3 DNA reads TGCAGTGCTAGGAGGGCGGGGGGCACAGATACGCAGTATTTT. Protein sequence: CSARRAGGTDTQYF.

The rearrangement joins TRBV20-1 to TRBJ2-3, with D possibly matching TRBD2 (6 bases). The CDR3 is made up of 14 amino acids. Trimming took off 0 bases at V and 4 bases at J, with 11 bases between the two ends. Per germline, CDR1 DFQATT and CDR2 SNEGSKA (reference sequence). The CDR3 loop is CSARDTRGADTQYF. CDR3 sequence (DNA): TGCAGTGCTAGAGATACGCGGGGCGCAGATACGCAGTATTTT.

This clonotype occurred a few times. This chain links TRBV12-3 or TRBV12-4 with TRBJ2-7, with D tentatively TRBD2 (5 bases). The CDR3 has 14 residues. V lost 6 bases to trimming and J lost 1 base, with 13 bases between them. CDR3 loop: CASSRAGGSYEQYF. The CDR3 nucleotides are TGTGCCAGCAGCCGTGCGGGCGGGTCCTACGAGCAGTACTTC.

The V call is TRBV20-1, the J call TRBJ2-7; 10 bases map to TRBD1. This CDR3 contains 13 residues. Germline CDR1 reads DFQATT; CDR2 reads SNEGSKA (reference sequence). V shed 6 bases and J 3 bases; nucleotides not matched to a gene: 5. CDR3 sequence (DNA): TGCAGTGCCACTCGGACAGGGGGCTACGAGCAGTACTTC. Its translation: CSATRTGGYEQYF.

This chain connects TRBV29-1 to TRBJ2-7; the D is unclear. The CDR3 is made up of 13 amino acids. V lost 0 bases and J lost 5, with 11 bases in between. Germline assignment: CDR1 SQVTM and CDR2 ANQGSEA. In nucleotides, the CDR3 is TGCAGCGTTGAAGATCAAATGGGCGACGAGCAGTACTTC. This sequence encodes CSVEDQMGDEQYF.

In this sample, this clonotype turned up a few times. The rearrangement joins TRBV4-2 to TRBJ1-2; perhaps TRBD1 as D (5 bases). Trimming shortened V by 0 bases and J by 4 bases, and 15 bases separated the two germline ends. Germline assignment: CDR1 LGHNA and CDR2 YNFKEQ. This CDR3 is 16 amino acids long. The CDR3 loop reads CASSQDSRTKPYGYTF. The CDR3 DNA reads as TGTGCCAGCAGCCAAGATTCAAGGACAAAACCCTATGGCTACACCTTC.

This clonotype was seen a few times. The CDR3 spells CASTRSSYNSPLHF. The DNA of the CDR3 is TGTGCCAGCACCAGGAGCTCCTATAATTCACCCCTCCACTTT. V usage is TRBV6-1 and J usage is TRBJ1-6; D is undetermined. Between the trimmed V and J ends, which lost 7 bases and 0 bases, there was a span of 7 bases. CDR3 length: 14 amino acids. From germline, CDR1 is MNHNS and CDR2 SASEGT.

The V call is TRBV3-1, the J call TRBJ2-7; 10 positions match TRBD1. Germline values: CDR1 LGHDT, CDR2 YNNKEL (reference sequence). J was trimmed by 5 bases and V by 2 bases; bases with no gene match: 6. This CDR3 spans 15 amino acids. The CDR3 sequence is CASSQRRQGAHEQYF. The DNA for the CDR3 is TGTGCCAGCAGCCAACGGAGACAGGGGGCCCACGAGCAGTACTTC.

This clonotype has a count of ten or more. CDR3 residues: CASSLAREGEQYF. Here the CDR3 DNA reads TGTGCCAGCAGTTTAGCGCGGGAAGGCGAGCAGTACTTC. The chain carries TRBV12-3 or TRBV12-4 and TRBJ2-7; perhaps TRBD2 as D (6 bases). The CDR3 contains 13 residues. Trimming cost V 0 bases and J 6 bases, with 9 bases left between them.

This clonotype occurred many times. The V call is TRBV6-2 or TRBV6-3, the J call TRBJ2-3; TRBD1 matches 9 bases. CDR1 and CDR2 (germline): MNHEY, SVGEGT. CDR3 length: 13 residues. V was pared by 6 bases and J by 4 bases, with 2 bases of the junction left unmatched. CDR3 DNA sequence: TGTGCCAGCAGACAGGGGGCCGCAGATACGCAGTATTTT. It encodes CASRQGAADTQYF.